The clone carrying this T cell receptor beta chain showed up many times. Time point reported: newly diagnosed GD, antithyroid drugs for less than 3 months. Scientists built the TCR library using RNA that was extracted from PBMCs. The authors diagnosed Graves' disease using American Thyroid Association guidelines. The CDR3 extends over 12 amino acids. The ends were cut back, 4 bases at V and 7 bases at J, with 11 bases in the middle. CDR1 and CDR2 from the germline V gene are LGHDT and YNNKEL (reference sequence). These data are taken from a study of regulatory T cells in long-lasting Graves disease. In building TCR beta libraries, iRepertoire HTBI primers were used together with Arm-PCR of CDR3 regions. TCRdb used MiXCR to reprocess the multiplex PCR reads, holding one entry per CDR3 protein. The sample carries 540,000 or so distinct CDR3 sequences, approximately 15% recorded once. The same sample was also used in a study of T cells in Graves' hyperthyroidism and ophthalmopathy. This second study says: Graves' hyperthyroidism qualified as stable when ophthalmopathy did not progress within 18 months.

The material sequenced was peripheral blood mononuclear cells (PBMCs), taken at new diagnosis, from a patient treated with antithyroid drugs. This chain connects TRBV3-1 to TRBJ2-7, with D perhaps matching TRBD1 (5 bases). This sequence originates from a man aged 30 to 39 with Graves disease. The CDR3 bases are TGTGCCAGCAGCCCCTGGGGCTATGAGCAGTACTTC. Its translation is CASSPWGYEQYF.